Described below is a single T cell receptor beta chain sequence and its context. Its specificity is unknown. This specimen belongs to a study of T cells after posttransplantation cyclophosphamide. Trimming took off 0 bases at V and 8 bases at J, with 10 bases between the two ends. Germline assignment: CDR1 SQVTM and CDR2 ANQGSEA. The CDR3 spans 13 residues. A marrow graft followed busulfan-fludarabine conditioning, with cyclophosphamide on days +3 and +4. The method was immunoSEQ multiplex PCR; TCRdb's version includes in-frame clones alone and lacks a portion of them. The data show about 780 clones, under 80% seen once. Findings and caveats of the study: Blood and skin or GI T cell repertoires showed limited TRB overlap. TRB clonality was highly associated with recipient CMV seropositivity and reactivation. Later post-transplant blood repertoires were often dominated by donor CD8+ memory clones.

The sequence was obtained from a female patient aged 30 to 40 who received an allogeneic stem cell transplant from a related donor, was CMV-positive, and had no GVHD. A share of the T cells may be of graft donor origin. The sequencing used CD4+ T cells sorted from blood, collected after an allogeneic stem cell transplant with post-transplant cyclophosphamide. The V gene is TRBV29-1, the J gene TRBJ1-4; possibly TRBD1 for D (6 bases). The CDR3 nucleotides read TGCAGCGTTGAAGAACAGGGTGGGGAAAAACTGTTTTTT. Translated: CSVEEQGGEKLFF. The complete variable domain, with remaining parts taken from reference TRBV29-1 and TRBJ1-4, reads SAVISQKPSRDICQRGTSLTIQCQVDSQVTMMFWYRQQPGQSLTLIATANQGSEATYESGFVIDKFPISRPNLTFSTLTVSNMSPEDSSIYLCSVEEQGGEKLFFGSGTQLSVL.